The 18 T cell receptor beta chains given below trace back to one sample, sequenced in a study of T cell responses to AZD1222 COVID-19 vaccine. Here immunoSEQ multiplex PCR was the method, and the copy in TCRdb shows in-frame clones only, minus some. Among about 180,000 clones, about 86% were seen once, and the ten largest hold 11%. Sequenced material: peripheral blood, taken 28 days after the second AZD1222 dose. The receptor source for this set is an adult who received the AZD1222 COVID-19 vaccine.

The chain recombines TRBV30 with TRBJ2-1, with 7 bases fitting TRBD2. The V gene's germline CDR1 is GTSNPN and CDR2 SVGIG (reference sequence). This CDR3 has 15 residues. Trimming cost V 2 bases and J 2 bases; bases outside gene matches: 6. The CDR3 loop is CAWSPRAGAYNEQFF. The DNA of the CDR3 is TGTGCCTGGAGTCCGAGGGCGGGGGCCTACAATGAGCAGTTCTTC.

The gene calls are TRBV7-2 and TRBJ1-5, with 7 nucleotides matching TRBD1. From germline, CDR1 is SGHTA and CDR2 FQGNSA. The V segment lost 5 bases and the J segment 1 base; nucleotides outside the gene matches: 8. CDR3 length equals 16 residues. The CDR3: CASSLRTGRSNQPQHF. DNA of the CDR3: TGTGCCAGCAGCCTCCGGACAGGAAGAAGCAATCAGCCCCAGCATTTT.

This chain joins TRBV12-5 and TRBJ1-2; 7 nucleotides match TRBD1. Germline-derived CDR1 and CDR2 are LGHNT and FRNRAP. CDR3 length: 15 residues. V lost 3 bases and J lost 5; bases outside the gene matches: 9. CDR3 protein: CASGFRRQGGYGYTF. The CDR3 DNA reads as TGTGCTAGTGGTTTCCGACGACAGGGAGGGTATGGCTACACCTTC.

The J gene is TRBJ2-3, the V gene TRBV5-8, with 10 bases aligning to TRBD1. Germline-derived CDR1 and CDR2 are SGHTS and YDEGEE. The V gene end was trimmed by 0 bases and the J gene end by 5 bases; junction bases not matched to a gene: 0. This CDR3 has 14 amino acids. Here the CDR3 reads CASSLGTGGDTQYF. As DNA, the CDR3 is TGTGCCAGCAGCTTGGGGACAGGGGGAGATACGCAGTATTTT.

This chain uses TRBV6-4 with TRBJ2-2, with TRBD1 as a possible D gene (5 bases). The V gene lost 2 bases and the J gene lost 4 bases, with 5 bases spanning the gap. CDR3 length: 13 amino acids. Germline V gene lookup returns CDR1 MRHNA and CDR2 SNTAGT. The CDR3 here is CASSDRGTGELFF. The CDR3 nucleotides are TGTGCCAGCAGTGACAGGGGCACCGGGGAGCTGTTTTTT.

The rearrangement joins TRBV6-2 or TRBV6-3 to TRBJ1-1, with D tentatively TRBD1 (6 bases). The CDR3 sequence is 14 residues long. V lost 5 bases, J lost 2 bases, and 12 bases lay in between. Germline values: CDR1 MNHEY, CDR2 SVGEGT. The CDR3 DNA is TGTGCCAGCAGTACAGGGACCCGAAACACTGAAGCTTTCTTT. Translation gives CASSTGTRNTEAFF.

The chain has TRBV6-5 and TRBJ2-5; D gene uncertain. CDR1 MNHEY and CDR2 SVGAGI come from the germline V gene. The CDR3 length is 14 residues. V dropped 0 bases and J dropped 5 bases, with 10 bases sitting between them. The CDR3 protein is CASSYSLTGETQYF. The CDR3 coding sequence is TGTGCCAGCAGTTACTCTCTCACCGGTGAGACCCAGTACTTC.

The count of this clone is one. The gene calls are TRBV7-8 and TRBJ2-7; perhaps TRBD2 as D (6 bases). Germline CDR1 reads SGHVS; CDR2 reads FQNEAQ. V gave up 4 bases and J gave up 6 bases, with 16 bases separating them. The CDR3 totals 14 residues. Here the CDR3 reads CASSYPGGISEQYF. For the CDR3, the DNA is TGTGCCAGCAGCTATCCCGGCGGGATCTCCGAGCAGTACTTC.

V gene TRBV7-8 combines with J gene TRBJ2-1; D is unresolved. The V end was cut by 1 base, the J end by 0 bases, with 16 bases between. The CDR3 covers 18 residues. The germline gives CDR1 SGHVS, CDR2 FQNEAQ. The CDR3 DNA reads TGTGCCAGCAGCTTAGAGCTGTCGCCGCTAGGCTCCTACAATGAGCAGTTCTTC. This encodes CASSLELSPLGSYNEQFF.

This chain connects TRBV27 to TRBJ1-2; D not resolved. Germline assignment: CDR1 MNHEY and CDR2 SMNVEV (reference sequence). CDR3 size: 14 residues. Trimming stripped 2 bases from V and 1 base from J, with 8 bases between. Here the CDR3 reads CASSLSGINYGYTF. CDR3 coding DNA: TGTGCCAGCAGTTTAAGCGGAATTAACTATGGCTACACCTTC.

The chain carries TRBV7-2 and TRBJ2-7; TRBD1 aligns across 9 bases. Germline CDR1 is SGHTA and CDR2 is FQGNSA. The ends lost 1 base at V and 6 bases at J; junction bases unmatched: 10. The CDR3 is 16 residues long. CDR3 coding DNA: TGTGCCAGCAGCTTAGATCTGGGACAGGGCCTCATCGAGCAGTACTTC. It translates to CASSLDLGQGLIEQYF.

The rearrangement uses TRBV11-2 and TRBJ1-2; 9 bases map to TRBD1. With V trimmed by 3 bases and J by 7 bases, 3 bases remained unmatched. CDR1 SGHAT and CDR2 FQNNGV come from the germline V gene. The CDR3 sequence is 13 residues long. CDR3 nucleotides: TGTGCCAGCAGCTTGGGACAGGGAATTGGCTACACCTTC. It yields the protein CASSLGQGIGYTF.

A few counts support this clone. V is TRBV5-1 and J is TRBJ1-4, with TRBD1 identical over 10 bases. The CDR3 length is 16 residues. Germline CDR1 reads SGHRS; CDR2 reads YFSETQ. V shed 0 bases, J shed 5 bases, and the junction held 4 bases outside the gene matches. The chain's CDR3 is CASSLAPGQGNEKLFF. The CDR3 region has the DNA TGCGCCAGCAGCTTGGCACCGGGACAGGGGAATGAAAAACTGTTTTTT.

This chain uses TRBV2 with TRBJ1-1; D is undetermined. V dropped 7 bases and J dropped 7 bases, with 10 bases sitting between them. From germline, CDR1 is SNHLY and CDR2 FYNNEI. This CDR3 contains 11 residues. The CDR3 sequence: CASTKTNEAFF. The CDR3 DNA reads TGTGCCAGCACGAAGACGAATGAAGCTTTCTTT. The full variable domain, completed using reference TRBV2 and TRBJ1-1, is EPEVTQTPSHQVTQMGQEVILRCVPISNHLYFYWYRQILGQKVEFLVSFYNNEISEKSEIFDDQFSVERPDGSNFTLKIRSTKLEDSAMYFCASTKTNEAFFGQGTRLTVV.

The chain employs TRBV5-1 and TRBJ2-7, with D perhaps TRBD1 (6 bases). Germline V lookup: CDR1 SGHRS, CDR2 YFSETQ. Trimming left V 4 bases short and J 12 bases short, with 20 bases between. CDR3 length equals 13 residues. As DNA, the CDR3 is TGCGCCAGCAGCCCGAGCGAGATAGGGGGAAGGTACTTC. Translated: CASSPSEIGGRYF.

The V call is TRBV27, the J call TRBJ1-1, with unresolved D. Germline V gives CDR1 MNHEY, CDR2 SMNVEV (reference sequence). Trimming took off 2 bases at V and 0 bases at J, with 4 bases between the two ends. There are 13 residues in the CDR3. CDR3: CASSLQVNTEAFF. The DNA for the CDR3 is TGTGCCAGCAGTTTACAGGTGAACACTGAAGCTTTCTTT.

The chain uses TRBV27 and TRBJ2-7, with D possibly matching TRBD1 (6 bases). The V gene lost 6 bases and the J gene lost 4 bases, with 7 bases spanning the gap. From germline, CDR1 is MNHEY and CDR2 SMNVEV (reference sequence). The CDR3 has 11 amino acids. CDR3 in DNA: TGTGCCAGCAGCAGGGGTTACGAGCAGTACTTC. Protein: CASSRGYEQYF.

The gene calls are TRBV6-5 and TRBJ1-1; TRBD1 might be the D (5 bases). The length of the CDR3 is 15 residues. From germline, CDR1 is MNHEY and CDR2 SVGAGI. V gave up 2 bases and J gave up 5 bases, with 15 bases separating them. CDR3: CASSYIPGRLTEAFF. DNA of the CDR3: TGTGCCAGCAGTTACATCCCAGGGAGGTTGACTGAAGCTTTCTTT.